These T cell receptor beta chains were read from a single sample in a study of molecular identifiers for immune sequencing clone quantification. TCRdb processed the PCR reads anew with MiXCR; each CDR3 protein has one entry. This sample carries 460,000 or so distinct CDR3 sequences, roughly 25% of them seen once, and the ten largest clones take just over 0.75%. The source material was naive CD8+ T cells from blood, with Jurkat cell RNA spiked in. The receptor source for this set is a human donor in good health. Some libraries in this study had Jurkat cell RNA spiked in. Both conserved end residues are part of each CDR3. A D gene is named only where the DNA matches it firmly. Some rows mark clone size as missing; the rest say once, few, many or name a class of expanded clone.

cdr3_length: 17; d_call: TRBD2; clone_size: few; v_call: TRBV4-1; cdr3_aa: CASSPQGLAGVQETQYF
cdr3_length: 15; d_call: TRBD1; clone_size: -; v_call: TRBV11-2; cdr3_aa: CASSSRQGASYEQYF
cdr3_length: 14; d_call: -; clone_size: many; v_call: TRBV29-1; cdr3_aa: CSVEDHEHPDTQYF
cdr3_length: 18; d_call: -; clone_size: few; v_call: TRBV7-9; cdr3_aa: CASGGDTIEDRKNTEAFF
cdr3_length: 14; d_call: -; clone_size: few; v_call: TRBV7-9; cdr3_aa: CASSFGGDRYEQYF
cdr3_length: 15; d_call: -; clone_size: few; v_call: TRBV2; cdr3_aa: CASIRTGPHSYEQYF
cdr3_length: 15; d_call: TRBD2; clone_size: many; v_call: TRBV6-6; cdr3_aa: CASSYQSGGTDTQYF
cdr3_length: 14; d_call: TRBD1; clone_size: many; v_call: TRBV4-3; cdr3_aa: CASSQGTGLDTQYF
cdr3_length: 17; d_call: -; clone_size: few; v_call: TRBV15; cdr3_aa: CATSRDLAGLSTDTQYF
cdr3_length: 13; d_call: -; clone_size: -; v_call: TRBV5-6; cdr3_aa: CASSLALQGEQYF
cdr3_length: 14; d_call: TRBD1; clone_size: few; v_call: TRBV20-1; cdr3_aa: CSARDPGGAETQYF
cdr3_length: 14; d_call: -; clone_size: -; v_call: TRBV7-2; cdr3_aa: CASSLDRQTPEAFF
cdr3_length: 17; d_call: -; clone_size: few; v_call: TRBV14; cdr3_aa: CASSQDSVRKGGHEQFF
cdr3_length: 15; d_call: TRBD2; clone_size: many; v_call: TRBV28; cdr3_aa: CASRPLADADNEQFF
cdr3_length: 16; d_call: -; clone_size: many; v_call: TRBV21-1; cdr3_aa: CASSKEVRGPKKIQYF
cdr3_length: 19; d_call: TRBD2; clone_size: -; v_call: TRBV4-3; cdr3_aa: CASSQESVRASGRADEQFF
cdr3_length: 15; d_call: -; clone_size: few; v_call: TRBV24-1; cdr3_aa: CATQPRGTRAGELFF
cdr3_length: 15; d_call: -; clone_size: few; v_call: TRBV5-8; cdr3_aa: CASSFRRDSNQPQHF
cdr3_length: 14; d_call: -; clone_size: -; v_call: TRBV11-2; cdr3_aa: CASSLVPPSYEQYF
cdr3_length: 11; d_call: -; clone_size: -; v_call: TRBV29-1; cdr3_aa: CSVGDVGEQYF
cdr3_length: 18; d_call: TRBD2; clone_size: -; v_call: TRBV7-2; cdr3_aa: CASSSRTSGRRFYDEQFF
cdr3_length: 13; d_call: -; clone_size: -; v_call: TRBV27; cdr3_aa: CASSFMSNQPQHF
cdr3_length: 15; d_call: -; clone_size: few; v_call: TRBV6-2/TRBV6-3; cdr3_aa: CASSAGPRAAHEQYF
cdr3_length: 11; d_call: TRBD2; clone_size: -; v_call: TRBV7-9; cdr3_aa: CAREATDTQYF
cdr3_length: 15; d_call: TRBD1; clone_size: few; v_call: TRBV11-2; cdr3_aa: CASSSGQGARQTQYF
cdr3_length: 14; d_call: TRBD2; clone_size: many; v_call: TRBV6-2/TRBV6-3; cdr3_aa: CASSPGGRNYEQYF
cdr3_length: 17; d_call: -; clone_size: few; v_call: TRBV25-1; cdr3_aa: CASSSYLGQSRTDTQYF
cdr3_length: 14; d_call: TRBD1; clone_size: few; v_call: TRBV12-3/TRBV12-4; cdr3_aa: CASSLSTGGNEQFF